Given below is one TCR beta chain in context. The antigen remains undetermined. Sequencing was performed with immunoSEQ multiplex PCR; in TCRdb, only in-frame clones are kept and a portion is missing. The profile shows some 59,000 clones, 70% to 75% of them singletons. The data originate from a study of T cell clones after liver transplantation. Study as a whole: Tolerance: complete withdrawal held at least one year, liver enzymes staying within twice normal.

The study, taken as a whole, reports: Circulating graft-donor-reactive CD4 TCRbeta sequences fell significantly post-transplant in 5 of 8 subjects.

This CDR3 has 15 amino acids. V was clipped by 3 bases and J by 4 bases; unmatched bases: 4. The germline CDR1 and CDR2 sequences are KGHSH and LQKENI. The material was CD4+ T cells from blood, obtained before liver transplant. This chain links TRBV18 with TRBJ2-2; 8 nucleotides align to TRBD2. This TCR was sampled from a human donor who received a liver transplant. CDR3 DNA sequence: TGTGCCAGCTCACCTGGCGGGGGGCGCACCGGGGAGCTGTTTTTT. Translation gives CASSPGGGRTGELFF.